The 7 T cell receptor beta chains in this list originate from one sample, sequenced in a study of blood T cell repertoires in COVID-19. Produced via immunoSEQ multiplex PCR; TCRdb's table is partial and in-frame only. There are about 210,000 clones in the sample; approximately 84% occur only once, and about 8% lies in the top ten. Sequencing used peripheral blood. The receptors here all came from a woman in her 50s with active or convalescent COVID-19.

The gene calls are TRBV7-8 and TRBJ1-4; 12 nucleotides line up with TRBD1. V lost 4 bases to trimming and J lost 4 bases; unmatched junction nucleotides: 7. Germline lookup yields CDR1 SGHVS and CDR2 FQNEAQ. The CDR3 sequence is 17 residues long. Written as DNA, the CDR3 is TGTGCCAGCAGCTACGGGACAGGGGGCTCGGGTAATGAAAAACTGTTTTTT. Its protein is CASSYGTGGSGNEKLFF.

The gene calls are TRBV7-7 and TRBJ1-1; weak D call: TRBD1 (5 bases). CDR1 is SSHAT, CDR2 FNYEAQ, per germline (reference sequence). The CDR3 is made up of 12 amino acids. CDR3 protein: CVFGGGSTEAFF. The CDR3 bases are TGTGTATTCGGGGGAGGATCGACTGAAGCTTTCTTT.

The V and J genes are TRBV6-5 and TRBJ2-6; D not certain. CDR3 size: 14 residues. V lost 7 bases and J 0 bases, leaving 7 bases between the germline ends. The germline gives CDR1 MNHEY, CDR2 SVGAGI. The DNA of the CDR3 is TGTGCCAGCACCGAGTACTCTGGGGCCAACGTCCTGACTTTC. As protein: CASTEYSGANVLTF.

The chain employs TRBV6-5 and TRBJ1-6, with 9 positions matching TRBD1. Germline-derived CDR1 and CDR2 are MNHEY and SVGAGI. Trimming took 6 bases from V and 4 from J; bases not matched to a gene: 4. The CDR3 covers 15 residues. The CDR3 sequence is CASSAGTGYNSPLHF. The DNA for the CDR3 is TGTGCCAGCAGCGCCGGGACAGGGTATAATTCACCCCTCCACTTT.

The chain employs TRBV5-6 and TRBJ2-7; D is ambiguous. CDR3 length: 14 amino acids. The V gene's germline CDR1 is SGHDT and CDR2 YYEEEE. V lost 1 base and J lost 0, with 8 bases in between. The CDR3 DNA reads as TGTGCCAGCAGCTTGCGGCGGTACTCCTACGAGCAGTACTTC. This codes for CASSLRRYSYEQYF.

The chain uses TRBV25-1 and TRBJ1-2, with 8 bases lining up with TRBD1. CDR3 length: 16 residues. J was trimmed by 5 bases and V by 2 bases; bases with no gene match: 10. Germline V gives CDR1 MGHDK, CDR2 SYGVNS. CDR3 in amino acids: CASSERQGAGSYGYTF. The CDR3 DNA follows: TGTGCCAGCAGTGAAAGGCAGGGGGCGGGCTCATATGGCTACACCTTC.

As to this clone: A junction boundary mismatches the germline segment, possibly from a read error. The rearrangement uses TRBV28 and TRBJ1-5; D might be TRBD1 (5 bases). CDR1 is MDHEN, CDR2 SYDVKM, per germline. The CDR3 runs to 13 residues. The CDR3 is CAGRQSLNQPQHF. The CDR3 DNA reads TGTGCCGGCAGACAGAGCCTAAATCAGCCCCAGCATTTT.